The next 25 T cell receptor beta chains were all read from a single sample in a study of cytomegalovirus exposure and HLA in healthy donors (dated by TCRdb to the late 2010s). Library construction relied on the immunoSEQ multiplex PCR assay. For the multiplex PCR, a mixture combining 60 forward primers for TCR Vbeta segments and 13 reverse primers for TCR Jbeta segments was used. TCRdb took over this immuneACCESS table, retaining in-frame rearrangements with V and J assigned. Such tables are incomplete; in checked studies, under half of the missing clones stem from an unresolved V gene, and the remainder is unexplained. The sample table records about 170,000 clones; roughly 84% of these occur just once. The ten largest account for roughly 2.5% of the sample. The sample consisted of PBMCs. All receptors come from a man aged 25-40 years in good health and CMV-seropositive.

The CDR3 loop reads CASQADRGGNTIYF. DNA for the CDR3: TGTGCCAGCCAAGCAGACAGGGGTGGAAACACCATATATTTT. The J gene is TRBJ1-3, the V gene TRBV18; the match to TRBD1 covers 8 bases. This CDR3 region has 14 residues. The trim removed 8 bases at V and 3 bases at J, leaving 6 bases unmatched. CDR1 is KGHSH, CDR2 LQKENI, per germline.

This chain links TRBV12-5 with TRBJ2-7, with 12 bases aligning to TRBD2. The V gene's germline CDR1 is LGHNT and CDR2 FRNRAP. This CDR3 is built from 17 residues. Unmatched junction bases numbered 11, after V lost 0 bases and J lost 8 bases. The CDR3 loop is CASGLVSWTSGEYKQYV. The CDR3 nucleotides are TGTGCTAGTGGTTTGGTTTCGTGGACTAGCGGGGAGTACAAGCAGTACGTC.

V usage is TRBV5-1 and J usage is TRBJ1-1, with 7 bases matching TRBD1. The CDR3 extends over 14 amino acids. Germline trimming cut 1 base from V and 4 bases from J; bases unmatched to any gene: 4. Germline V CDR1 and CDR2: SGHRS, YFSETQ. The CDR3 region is CASSLTGESTEAFF. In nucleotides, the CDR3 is TGCGCCAGCAGCTTGACAGGGGAGAGCACTGAAGCTTTCTTT.

For the CDR3, the DNA is TGTGCCAGCAGCGCCCGTAGCCCTGCGACTAGTCCTACCTACAATGAGCAGTTCTTC. Translated, it gives CASSARSPATSPTYNEQFF. The V call is TRBV9, the J call TRBJ2-1; possibly TRBD2 for D (6 bases). Germline V gene sequence: CDR1 SGDLS, CDR2 YYNGEE. The CDR3 is 19 residues long. Trimming left V 3 bases short and J 2 bases short, with 24 bases between.

As DNA, the CDR3 is TGTGCCAGCAGGAGACTTTTGAACACTGAAGCTTTCTTT. Its protein product is CASRRLLNTEAFF. The V call is TRBV5-5, the J call TRBJ1-1, with D unclear. The CDR3 totals 13 residues. Between the trimmed V and J ends, which lost 5 bases and 0 bases, there was a span of 8 bases. Germline CDR1 is SGHKS and CDR2 is YYEKEE (reference sequence).

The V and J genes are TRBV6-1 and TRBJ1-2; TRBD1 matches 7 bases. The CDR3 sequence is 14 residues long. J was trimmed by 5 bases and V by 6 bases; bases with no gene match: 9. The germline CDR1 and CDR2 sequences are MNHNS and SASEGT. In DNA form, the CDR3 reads TGTGCCAGCAGCTTGACAGGGTCGAGATATGGCTACACCTTC. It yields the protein CASSLTGSRYGYTF.

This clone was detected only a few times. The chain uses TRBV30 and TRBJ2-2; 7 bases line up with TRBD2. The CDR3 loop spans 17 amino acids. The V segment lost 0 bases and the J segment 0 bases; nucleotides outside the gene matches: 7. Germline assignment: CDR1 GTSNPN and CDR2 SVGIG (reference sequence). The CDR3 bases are TGTGCCTGGAGTGTACGGCGGGAGACCTCGAACACCGGGGAGCTGTTTTTT. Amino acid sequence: CAWSVRRETSNTGELFF.

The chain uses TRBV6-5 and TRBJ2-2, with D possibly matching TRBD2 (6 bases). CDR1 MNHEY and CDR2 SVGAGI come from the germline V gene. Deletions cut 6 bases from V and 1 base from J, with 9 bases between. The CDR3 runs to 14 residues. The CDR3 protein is CASRNSGNTGELFF. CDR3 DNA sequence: TGTGCCAGCAGAAATAGCGGGAACACCGGGGAGCTGTTTTTT.

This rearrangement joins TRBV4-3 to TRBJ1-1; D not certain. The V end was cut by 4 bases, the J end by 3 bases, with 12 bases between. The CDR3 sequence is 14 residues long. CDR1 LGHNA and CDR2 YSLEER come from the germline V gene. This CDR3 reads CASSRLTRDTEAFF. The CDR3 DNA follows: TGCGCCAGCAGCCGACTGACGAGGGACACTGAAGCTTTCTTT.

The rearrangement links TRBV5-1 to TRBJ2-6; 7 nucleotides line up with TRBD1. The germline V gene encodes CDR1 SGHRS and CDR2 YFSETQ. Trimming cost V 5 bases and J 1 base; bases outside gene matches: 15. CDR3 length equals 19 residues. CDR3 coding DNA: TGCGCCAGCAGTTTAGACGGACAGGTTCTCGCATCTGGGGCCAACGTCCTGACTTTC. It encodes CASSLDGQVLASGANVLTF.

CDR3 sequence: CASSAGGALAGGRKTQYF. CDR3 nucleotide sequence: TGTGCCAGCAGCGCGGGGGGGGCCTTAGCGGGAGGTCGGAAGACCCAGTACTTC. This sequence joins TRBV9 and TRBJ2-5; 10 nucleotides align to TRBD2. CDR3 length equals 18 residues. V trimming: 3 bases; J trimming: 6 bases; junction bases outside the gene matches: 17. Germline V gene sequence: CDR1 SGDLS, CDR2 YYNGEE.

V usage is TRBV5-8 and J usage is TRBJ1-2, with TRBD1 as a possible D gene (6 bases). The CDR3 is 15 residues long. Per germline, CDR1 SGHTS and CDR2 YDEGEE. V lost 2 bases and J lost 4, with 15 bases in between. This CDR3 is CASSFGRRGGYGYTF. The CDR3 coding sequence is TGTGCCAGCAGCTTTGGGCGTCGAGGGGGCTATGGCTACACCTTC.

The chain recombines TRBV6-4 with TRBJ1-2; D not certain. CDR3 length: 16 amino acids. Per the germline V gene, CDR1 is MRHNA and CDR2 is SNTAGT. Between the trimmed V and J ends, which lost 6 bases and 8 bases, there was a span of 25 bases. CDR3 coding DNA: TGTGCCAGCAGGGATTCTAGCGGAACACGGTTTGGCGGCTACACCTTC. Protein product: CASRDSSGTRFGGYTF.

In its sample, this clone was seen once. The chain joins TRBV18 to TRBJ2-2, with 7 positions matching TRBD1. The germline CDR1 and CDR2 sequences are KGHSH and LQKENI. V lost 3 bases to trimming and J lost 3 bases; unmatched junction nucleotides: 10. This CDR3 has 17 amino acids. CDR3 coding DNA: TGTGCCAGCTCACCCACGCACAGGGGTGGGTACACCGGGGAGCTGTTTTTT. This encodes CASSPTHRGGYTGELFF.

The CDR3 nucleotides are TGTGCCATCAGTGACGGCGGGAGGGGATACGAGCAGTACGTC. It yields the protein CAISDGGRGYEQYV. The chain couples TRBV10-3 to TRBJ2-7; 9 bases are shared with TRBD2. The V and J ends lost 3 bases and 4 bases, in that order; junction bases with no gene match: 4. CDR3 length equals 14 residues. CDR1 is ENHRY and CDR2 is SYGVKD in the germline V gene.

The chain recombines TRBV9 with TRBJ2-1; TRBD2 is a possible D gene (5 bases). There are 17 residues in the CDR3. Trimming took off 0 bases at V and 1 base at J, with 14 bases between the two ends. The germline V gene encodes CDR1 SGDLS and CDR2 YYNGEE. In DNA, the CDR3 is TGTGCCAGCAGCGTAGGATCGGAGGTTGTTTCCTACAATGAGCAGTTCTTC. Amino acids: CASSVGSEVVSYNEQFF.

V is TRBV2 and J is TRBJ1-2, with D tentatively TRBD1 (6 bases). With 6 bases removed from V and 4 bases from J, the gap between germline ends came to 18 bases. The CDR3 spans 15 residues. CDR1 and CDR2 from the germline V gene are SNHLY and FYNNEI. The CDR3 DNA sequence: TGTGCCAGCAGCCTTGGACAGCCGGAATTCTATGGCTACACCTTC. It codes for CASSLGQPEFYGYTF.

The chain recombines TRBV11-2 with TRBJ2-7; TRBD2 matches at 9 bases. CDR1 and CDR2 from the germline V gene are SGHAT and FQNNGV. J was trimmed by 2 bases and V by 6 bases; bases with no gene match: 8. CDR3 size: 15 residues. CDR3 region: CASRRLTSGPYEQYF. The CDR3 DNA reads TGTGCCAGCAGGCGCTTGACTAGCGGACCCTACGAGCAGTACTTC.

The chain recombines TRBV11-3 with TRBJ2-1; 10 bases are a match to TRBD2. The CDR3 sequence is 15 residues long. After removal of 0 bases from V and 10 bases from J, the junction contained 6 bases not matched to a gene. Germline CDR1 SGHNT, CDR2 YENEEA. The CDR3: CASSLDSSGRGEQFF. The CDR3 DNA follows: TGTGCCAGCAGCTTAGATAGCAGCGGGAGGGGGGAGCAGTTCTTC.

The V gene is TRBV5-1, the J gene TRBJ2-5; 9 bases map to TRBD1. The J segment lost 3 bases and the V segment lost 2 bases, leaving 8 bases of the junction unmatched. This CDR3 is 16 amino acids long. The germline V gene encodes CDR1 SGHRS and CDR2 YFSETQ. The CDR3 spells CASSFGTGLGEETQYF. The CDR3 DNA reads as TGCGCCAGCAGCTTCGGGACAGGGTTAGGTGAAGAGACCCAGTACTTC. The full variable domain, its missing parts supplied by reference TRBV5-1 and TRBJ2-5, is KAGVTQTPRYLIKTRGQQVTLSCSPISGHRSVSWYQQTPGQGLQFLFEYFSETQRNKGNFPGRFSGRQFSNSRSEMNVSTLELGDSALYLCASSFGTGLGEETQYFGPGTRLLVL.

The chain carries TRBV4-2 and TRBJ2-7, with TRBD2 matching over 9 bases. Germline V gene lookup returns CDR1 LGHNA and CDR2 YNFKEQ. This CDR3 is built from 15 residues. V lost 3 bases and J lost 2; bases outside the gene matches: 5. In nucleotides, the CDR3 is TGTGCCAGCAGCCAGGGGACTAGCTCTACCTACGAGCAGTACTTC. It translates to CASSQGTSSTYEQYF.

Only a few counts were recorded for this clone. The CDR3 protein is CASSLMPGETEAFF. CDR3 bases: TGTGCCAGCAGTTTAATGCCAGGGGAGACTGAAGCTTTCTTT. The V gene is TRBV27, the J gene TRBJ1-1; possible D gene TRBD1, 6 bases. V was pared by 2 bases and J by 5 bases, with 12 bases between. The V gene's germline CDR1 is MNHEY and CDR2 SMNVEV (reference sequence). This CDR3 spans 14 amino acids.

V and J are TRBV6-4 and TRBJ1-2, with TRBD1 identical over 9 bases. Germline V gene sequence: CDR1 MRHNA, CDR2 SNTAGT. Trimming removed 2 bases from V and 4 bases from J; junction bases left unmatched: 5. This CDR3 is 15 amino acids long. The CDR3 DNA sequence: TGTGCCAGCAGTGACGGTACAGGGGGCGGCTATGGCTACACCTTC. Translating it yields CASSDGTGGGYGYTF.

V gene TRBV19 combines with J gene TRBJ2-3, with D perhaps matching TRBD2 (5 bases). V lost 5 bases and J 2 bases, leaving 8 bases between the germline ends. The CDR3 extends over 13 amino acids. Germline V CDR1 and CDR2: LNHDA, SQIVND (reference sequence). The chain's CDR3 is CASSRGFTDTQYF. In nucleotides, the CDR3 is TGTGCCAGTAGTCGGGGATTCACAGATACGCAGTATTTT.

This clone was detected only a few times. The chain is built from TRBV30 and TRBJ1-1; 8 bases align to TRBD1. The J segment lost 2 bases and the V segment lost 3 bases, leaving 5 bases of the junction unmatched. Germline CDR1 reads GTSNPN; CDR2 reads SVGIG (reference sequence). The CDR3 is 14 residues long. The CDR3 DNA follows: TGTGCCTGGAGCCCAGACAGGGGCAACACTGAAGCTTTCTTT. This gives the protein CAWSPDRGNTEAFF.